Listed below are T cell receptor beta chains from one sample, sequenced in a study of beta chain features in type 1 diabetes. Data came from immunoSEQ multiplex PCR; TCRdb stores just in-frame clones and leaves some out. The sample lists 35,000 to 50,000 clones, approximately 51% occurring once. The specimen sequenced was stem cell memory CD4+ T cells from blood. The source is a woman in her twenties or thirties in good health. Each CDR3 is given with its conserved first and last residue.

v_call: TRBV27
j_call: TRBJ2-6
cdr3_aa: CASSKRQGVLSGANVLTF

v_call: TRBV6-1
j_call: TRBJ2-4
cdr3_aa: CASSDDNPFPYF

v_call: TRBV15
j_call: TRBJ2-7
cdr3_aa: CATSREGGDEQYF

v_call: TRBV11-2
j_call: TRBJ2-7
cdr3_aa: CASSIRLAATYEQYF

v_call: TRBV4-2
j_call: TRBJ2-7
cdr3_aa: CASSHGTGGVYEQYF

v_call: TRBV5-1
j_call: TRBJ2-3
cdr3_aa: CASSTGTGGRDTQYF

v_call: TRBV11-3
j_call: TRBJ2-3
cdr3_aa: CASSLGGEITDTQYF

v_call: TRBV7-2
j_call: TRBJ2-7
cdr3_aa: CASSLSPPGLAGGLYEQYF

v_call: TRBV18
j_call: TRBJ1-2
cdr3_aa: CASSPTGQNYGYTF

v_call: TRBV27
j_call: TRBJ2-7
cdr3_aa: CASKRGTGSSYEQYF

v_call: TRBV10-3
j_call: TRBJ2-7
cdr3_aa: CAISESGSVYEQYF

v_call: TRBV7-2
j_call: TRBJ2-7
cdr3_aa: CASSLVGLAANEQYF

v_call: TRBV7-9
j_call: TRBJ1-3
cdr3_aa: CASSLGPVSGNTIYF

v_call: TRBV18
j_call: TRBJ2-3
cdr3_aa: CASSTFDTHNTDTQYF

v_call: TRBV7-3
j_call: TRBJ2-3
cdr3_aa: CASSLTAGYTDTQYF

v_call: TRBV19
j_call: TRBJ2-1
cdr3_aa: CASRTEGGAHIEQFF

v_call: TRBV18
j_call: TRBJ2-7
cdr3_aa: CASSPGLTGLNEQYF

v_call: TRBV6-5
j_call: TRBJ2-7
cdr3_aa: CATLQAGRGEQYF

v_call: TRBV2
j_call: TRBJ1-3
cdr3_aa: CASSRQGAVGNTIYF

v_call: TRBV6-6
j_call: TRBJ2-5
cdr3_aa: CASSFRDQETQYF

v_call: TRBV5-1
j_call: TRBJ2-5
cdr3_aa: CASSLAVGRLQETQYF

v_call: TRBV11-2
j_call: TRBJ2-5
cdr3_aa: CASSQDLTRQETQYF